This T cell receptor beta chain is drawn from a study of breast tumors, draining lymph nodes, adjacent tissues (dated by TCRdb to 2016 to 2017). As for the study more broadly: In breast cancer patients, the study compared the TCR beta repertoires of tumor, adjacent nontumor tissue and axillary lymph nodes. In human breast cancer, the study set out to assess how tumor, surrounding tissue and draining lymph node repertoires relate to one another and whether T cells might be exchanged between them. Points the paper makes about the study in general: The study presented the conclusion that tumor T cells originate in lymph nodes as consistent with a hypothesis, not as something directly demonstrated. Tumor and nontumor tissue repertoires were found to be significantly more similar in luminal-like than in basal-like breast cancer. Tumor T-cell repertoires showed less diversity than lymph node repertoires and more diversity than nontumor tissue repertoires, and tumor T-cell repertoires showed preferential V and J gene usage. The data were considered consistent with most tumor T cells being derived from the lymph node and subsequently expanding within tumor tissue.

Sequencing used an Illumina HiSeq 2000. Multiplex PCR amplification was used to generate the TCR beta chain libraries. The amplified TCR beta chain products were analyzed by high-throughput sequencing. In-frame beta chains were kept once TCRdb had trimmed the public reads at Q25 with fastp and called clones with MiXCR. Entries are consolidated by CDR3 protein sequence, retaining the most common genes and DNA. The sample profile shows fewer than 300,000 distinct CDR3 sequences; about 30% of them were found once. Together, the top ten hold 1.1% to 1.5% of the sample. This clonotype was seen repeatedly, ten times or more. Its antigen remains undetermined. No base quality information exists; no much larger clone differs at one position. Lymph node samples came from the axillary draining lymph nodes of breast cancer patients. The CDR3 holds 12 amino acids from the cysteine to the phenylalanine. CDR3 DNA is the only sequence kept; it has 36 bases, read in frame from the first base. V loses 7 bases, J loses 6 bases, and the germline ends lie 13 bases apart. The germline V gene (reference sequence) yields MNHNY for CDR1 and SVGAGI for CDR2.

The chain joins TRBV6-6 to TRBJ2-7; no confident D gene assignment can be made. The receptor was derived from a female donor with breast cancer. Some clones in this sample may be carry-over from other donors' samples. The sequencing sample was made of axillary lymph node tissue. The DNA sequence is TGTGCCAGCACCCCTGGTCGGTCCGAGCAGTACTTC. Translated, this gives CASTPGRSEQYF.